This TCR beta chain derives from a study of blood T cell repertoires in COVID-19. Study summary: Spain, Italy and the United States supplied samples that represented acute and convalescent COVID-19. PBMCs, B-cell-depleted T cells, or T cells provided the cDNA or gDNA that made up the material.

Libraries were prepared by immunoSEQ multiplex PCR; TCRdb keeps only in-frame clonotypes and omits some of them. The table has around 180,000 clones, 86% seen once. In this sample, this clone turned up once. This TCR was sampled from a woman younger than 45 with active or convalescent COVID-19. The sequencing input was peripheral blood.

CDR3 loop: CASSSRGTFPDTQYF. The CDR3 nucleotides read TGTGCCAGCAGTTCAAGGGGAACGTTCCCAGATACGCAGTATTTT. The V and J genes are TRBV6-5 and TRBJ2-3; tentatively, D is TRBD1 (5 bases). The CDR3 length is 15 residues. V lost 4 bases to trimming and J lost 4 bases, with 15 bases between them. Germline V gene lookup returns CDR1 MNHEY and CDR2 SVGAGI.